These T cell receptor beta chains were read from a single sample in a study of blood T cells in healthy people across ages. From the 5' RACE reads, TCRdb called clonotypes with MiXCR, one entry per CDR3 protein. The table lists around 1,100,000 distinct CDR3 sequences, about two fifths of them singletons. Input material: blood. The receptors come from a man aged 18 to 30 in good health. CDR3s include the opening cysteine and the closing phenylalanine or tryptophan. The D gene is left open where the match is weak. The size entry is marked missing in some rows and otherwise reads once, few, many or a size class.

cdr3_nt: TGTGCCAGCAGCTTTACAGGTTACGATACGCAGTATTTT
cdr3_aa: CASSFTGYDTQYF
v_call: TRBV7-2
d_call: NA
clone_size: NA
j_call: TRBJ2-3

cdr3_nt: TGTGCCAGCAGCTCACGAACAGGGGAATATGGCTACACCTTC
cdr3_aa: CASSSRTGEYGYTF
v_call: TRBV7-2
d_call: TRBD1
clone_size: few
j_call: TRBJ1-2

cdr3_nt: TGTGCCAGCAGTTTATCGTTCGACAGAACAGAAGCTTTCTTT
cdr3_aa: CASSLSFDRTEAFF
v_call: TRBV27
d_call: NA
clone_size: NA
j_call: TRBJ1-1

cdr3_nt: TGCGCCAGCAGCAGGACAGGGCCTAACTATGGCTGCACCTTC
cdr3_aa: CASSRTGPNYGCTF
v_call: TRBV5-1
d_call: TRBD1
clone_size: NA
j_call: TRBJ1-2

cdr3_nt: TGTGCCAGCAGTACATCGGGGGGCGGGAGCTCCTACAATGAGCAGTTCTTC
cdr3_aa: CASSTSGGGSSYNEQFF
v_call: TRBV2
d_call: NA
clone_size: NA
j_call: TRBJ2-1

cdr3_nt: TGCGCCAGCAGCTTGAGACGGACGAACACTGAAGCTTTCTTT
cdr3_aa: CASSLRRTNTEAFF
v_call: TRBV5-1
d_call: NA
clone_size: few
j_call: TRBJ1-1

cdr3_nt: TGTGCCATCAGTGAGGAACGGACGAACACTGAAGCTTTCTTT
cdr3_aa: CAISEERTNTEAFF
v_call: TRBV10-3
d_call: NA
clone_size: NA
j_call: TRBJ1-1

cdr3_nt: TGCAGTGCTAGAGCCGGCCGCGGCAATCAGCCCCAGCATTTT
cdr3_aa: CSARAGRGNQPQHF
v_call: TRBV20-1
d_call: NA
clone_size: NA
j_call: TRBJ1-5

cdr3_nt: TGCAGTGCTAGAGCGGCAGGCGGGCAGGGCTATGGCTACACCTTC
cdr3_aa: CSARAAGGQGYGYTF
v_call: TRBV20-1
d_call: NA
clone_size: NA
j_call: TRBJ1-2

cdr3_nt: TGTGCCAGCAGCAACTTTTGGGGACAGGCCCCCAATGAGCAGTACTTC
cdr3_aa: CASSNFWGQAPNEQYF
v_call: TRBV21-1
d_call: NA
clone_size: once
j_call: TRBJ2-7

cdr3_nt: TGCGCCAGCAGCTCGGGGGGGGGCTACACTGAAGCTTTCTTT
cdr3_aa: CASSSGGGYTEAFF
v_call: TRBV5-1
d_call: NA
clone_size: NA
j_call: TRBJ1-1

cdr3_nt: TGCGCCAGCAGCTTGGATGGGACAGGGGGGGCTTTCTTT
cdr3_aa: CASSLDGTGGAFF
v_call: TRBV5-1
d_call: TRBD1
clone_size: NA
j_call: TRBJ1-1

cdr3_nt: TGTGCCAGCAGTTCTGGGTTGCGTAGGGGGCACGGCTATGGCTACACCTTC
cdr3_aa: CASSSGLRRGHGYGYTF
v_call: TRBV27
d_call: TRBD1
clone_size: NA
j_call: TRBJ1-2

cdr3_nt: TGTGCCATCAGTGCCGGACAAGAAGACACTGAAGCTTTCTTT
cdr3_aa: CAISAGQEDTEAFF
v_call: TRBV10-3
d_call: NA
clone_size: once
j_call: TRBJ1-1

cdr3_nt: TGTGCCAGCAGGGGGGCAGGCGCTTACAATGAGCAGTTCTTC
cdr3_aa: CASRGAGAYNEQFF
v_call: TRBV28
d_call: NA
clone_size: NA
j_call: TRBJ2-1

cdr3_nt: TGTGCCAGCAACCCGGCAGGGGGCGGGAGTACTGAAGCTTTCTTT
cdr3_aa: CASNPAGGGSTEAFF
v_call: TRBV4-2
d_call: TRBD1
clone_size: NA
j_call: TRBJ1-1

cdr3_nt: TGTGCCAGCAGTCCCAGCGGGGCAGGGAACACTGAAGCTTTCTTT
cdr3_aa: CASSPSGAGNTEAFF
v_call: TRBV7-2
d_call: NA
clone_size: NA
j_call: TRBJ1-1

cdr3_nt: TGTGCCAGCAGTCCCGGGCCTATAGCGCCAGATACGCAGTATTTT
cdr3_aa: CASSPGPIAPDTQYF
v_call: TRBV25-1
d_call: NA
clone_size: few
j_call: TRBJ2-3

cdr3_nt: TGTGCTAGTGGTTCAGAGGACAGAGGGAATGAGCAGTTCTTC
cdr3_aa: CASGSEDRGNEQFF
v_call: TRBV12-5
d_call: NA
clone_size: NA
j_call: TRBJ2-1

cdr3_nt: TGTGCCATCACCCCGGACGCCCACAGCACAGATACGCAGTATTTT
cdr3_aa: CAITPDAHSTDTQYF
v_call: TRBV10-3
d_call: NA
clone_size: once
j_call: TRBJ2-3

cdr3_nt: TGTGCCAGCAGAAAACAGGGGAATAGCAATCAGCCCCAGCATTTT
cdr3_aa: CASRKQGNSNQPQHF
v_call: TRBV12-3/TRBV12-4
d_call: TRBD1
clone_size: many
j_call: TRBJ1-5

cdr3_nt: TGCAGTGCTAACCGGGACAACAAGTTGCAGTTCTTC
cdr3_aa: CSANRDNKLQFF
v_call: TRBV20-1
d_call: NA
clone_size: NA
j_call: TRBJ2-1

cdr3_nt: TGCGCCAGCAGCCGGGGGTCGGAGAACACCGGGGAGCTGTTTTTT
cdr3_aa: CASSRGSENTGELFF
v_call: TRBV5-1
d_call: NA
clone_size: NA
j_call: TRBJ2-2

cdr3_nt: TGCGCCAGCAGCCAAGGGATAACAGGGGATGTTGAAAAACTGTTTTTT
cdr3_aa: CASSQGITGDVEKLFF
v_call: TRBV4-1
d_call: TRBD1
clone_size: few
j_call: TRBJ1-4

cdr3_nt: TGTGCCACGACAGGGCAGTACAATGAGCAGTTCTTC
cdr3_aa: CATTGQYNEQFF
v_call: TRBV2
d_call: TRBD1
clone_size: few
j_call: TRBJ2-1

cdr3_nt: TGCAGTGCTAGAGATGTGGGGGGGGGCACTGAAGCTTTCTTT
cdr3_aa: CSARDVGGGTEAFF
v_call: TRBV20-1
d_call: NA
clone_size: few
j_call: TRBJ1-1

cdr3_nt: TGTGCCAGCAGCTTGGGCCAGGGTATCTGCAATGAGCAGTACTTC
cdr3_aa: CASSLGQGICNEQYF
v_call: TRBV7-6
d_call: NA
clone_size: NA
j_call: TRBJ2-5

cdr3_nt: TGCGCCAAACGGGACAGGGGGCCCCAATATAGCAATCAGCCCCAGCATTTT
cdr3_aa: CAKRDRGPQYSNQPQHF
v_call: TRBV10-2
d_call: TRBD1
clone_size: NA
j_call: TRBJ1-5

cdr3_nt: TGCGCCAGCAGCCAAGATGGTAAGAGCAATCAGCCCCAGCATTTT
cdr3_aa: CASSQDGKSNQPQHF
v_call: TRBV4-1
d_call: NA
clone_size: few
j_call: TRBJ1-5

cdr3_nt: TGCAGTGCTAGAGCGTTGGGACAGGGGGCTTACTATGGCTACACCTTC
cdr3_aa: CSARALGQGAYYGYTF
v_call: TRBV20-1
d_call: TRBD1
clone_size: few
j_call: TRBJ1-2

cdr3_nt: TGTGCCAGCAGCGTGACTAGCGGGGGGTATAAAGAGACCCAGTACTTC
cdr3_aa: CASSVTSGGYKETQYF
v_call: TRBV9
d_call: TRBD2
clone_size: NA
j_call: TRBJ2-5

cdr3_nt: TGTGCCAGCAGCTTACACCAAAGGACTAGTACCGGGGAGCTGTTTTTT
cdr3_aa: CASSLHQRTSTGELFF
v_call: TRBV7-2
d_call: TRBD2
clone_size: NA
j_call: TRBJ2-2

cdr3_nt: TGTGCCAGCAGCTTATCCCAGAATTCACCCCTCCACTTT
cdr3_aa: CASSLSQNSPLHF
v_call: TRBV7-2
d_call: NA
clone_size: few
j_call: TRBJ1-6

cdr3_nt: TGCAGTGCTGGCTGGGCCACAGATACGCAGTATTTT
cdr3_aa: CSAGWATDTQYF
v_call: TRBV20-1
d_call: NA
clone_size: few
j_call: TRBJ2-3

cdr3_nt: TGTGCCAGCAGCCCAAGGGGCGGGACTGGCTACGAGCAGTACTTC
cdr3_aa: CASSPRGGTGYEQYF
v_call: TRBV7-2
d_call: NA
clone_size: NA
j_call: TRBJ2-7

cdr3_nt: TGTGCCAGCAGTAGCGGGGGGACCTACGAGCAGTACTTC
cdr3_aa: CASSSGGTYEQYF
v_call: TRBV6-2/TRBV6-3
d_call: TRBD2
clone_size: few
j_call: TRBJ2-7

cdr3_nt: TGTGCCAGCAGCCGACCCCTTAGCGGGGGACGAACAGATACGCAGTATTTT
cdr3_aa: CASSRPLSGGRTDTQYF
v_call: TRBV6-2/TRBV6-3
d_call: TRBD2
clone_size: NA
j_call: TRBJ2-3

cdr3_nt: TGTGCCAGCAAGCTTGGTGGGGCCGCGGTGTACTTC
cdr3_aa: CASKLGGAAVYF
v_call: TRBV25-1
d_call: NA
clone_size: NA
j_call: TRBJ2-4

cdr3_nt: TGTGCCACCAGCTACCCCTTGGCGGGGGGAGTTGGAGCCAAAAACATTCAGTACTTC
cdr3_aa: CATSYPLAGGVGAKNIQYF
v_call: TRBV10-3
d_call: TRBD2
clone_size: few
j_call: TRBJ2-4

cdr3_nt: TGTGCCACCAGTGATTTTGGACAGGGTAGGAATGAGCAGTTCTTC
cdr3_aa: CATSDFGQGRNEQFF
v_call: TRBV24-1
d_call: TRBD1
clone_size: NA
j_call: TRBJ2-1

cdr3_nt: TGTGCCAGCAGCTTAACAGACATTCCTATGAGGAACTACGAGCAGTACTTC
cdr3_aa: CASSLTDIPMRNYEQYF
v_call: TRBV7-3
d_call: NA
clone_size: few
j_call: TRBJ2-7

cdr3_nt: TGTGCCACCAGCGCCCGGGGCGGAGAAAAACTGTTTTTT
cdr3_aa: CATSARGGEKLFF
v_call: TRBV15
d_call: NA
clone_size: NA
j_call: TRBJ1-4

cdr3_nt: TGCAGTGCTACCCGACCCTTGGGGCCAAGAGAGACCCAGTACTTC
cdr3_aa: CSATRPLGPRETQYF
v_call: TRBV20-1
d_call: NA
clone_size: few
j_call: TRBJ2-5

cdr3_nt: TGTGCCAGCAGTGAATTCGGCGGCTCTGGGGAAAAACTGTTTTTT
cdr3_aa: CASSEFGGSGEKLFF
v_call: TRBV25-1
d_call: NA
clone_size: NA
j_call: TRBJ1-4

cdr3_nt: TGTGCCAGCAGCTTAAGGCCCACAGGGAGAAGCTCTGGAAACACCATATATTTT
cdr3_aa: CASSLRPTGRSSGNTIYF
v_call: TRBV7-2
d_call: NA
clone_size: NA
j_call: TRBJ1-3

cdr3_nt: TGTGCCAGCAGTCTAGCGGGGGGGCTCGATGAGCAGTTCTTC
cdr3_aa: CASSLAGGLDEQFF
v_call: TRBV25-1
d_call: TRBD2
clone_size: few
j_call: TRBJ2-1

cdr3_nt: TGTGCCAGCAGCACCCGGGGGGTCAGCCATGAGCAGTTCTTC
cdr3_aa: CASSTRGVSHEQFF
v_call: TRBV7-8
d_call: TRBD2
clone_size: NA
j_call: TRBJ2-1

cdr3_nt: TGTGCCAGCAGCTTAAAGCAGGGACGGAAATATAATTCACCCCTCCACTTT
cdr3_aa: CASSLKQGRKYNSPLHF
v_call: TRBV7-2
d_call: NA
clone_size: few
j_call: TRBJ1-6

cdr3_nt: TGTGCCAGCAGCTTAGAGGTAGTCGACGACGAGCAGTACTTC
cdr3_aa: CASSLEVVDDEQYF
v_call: TRBV7-9
d_call: NA
clone_size: few
j_call: TRBJ2-7

cdr3_nt: TGTGCCAGCAGCCGCCGACGCGGGGCAATCACAGATACGCAGTATTTT
cdr3_aa: CASSRRRGAITDTQYF
v_call: TRBV7-2
d_call: NA
clone_size: NA
j_call: TRBJ2-3

cdr3_nt: TGTGCCAGCAGTTACTCCGGGGACAGGTTATATGGCTACACCTTC
cdr3_aa: CASSYSGDRLYGYTF
v_call: TRBV6-2/TRBV6-3
d_call: TRBD1
clone_size: NA
j_call: TRBJ1-2

cdr3_nt: TGCAGTGCTAGAGAAAAGGGGCCCTATGGCTACACCTTC
cdr3_aa: CSAREKGPYGYTF
v_call: TRBV20-1
d_call: NA
clone_size: few
j_call: TRBJ1-2

cdr3_nt: TGTGCCAGCAGTACGCGGGGGCTTCGCACTGAAGCTTTCTTT
cdr3_aa: CASSTRGLRTEAFF
v_call: TRBV12-3/TRBV12-4
d_call: NA
clone_size: few
j_call: TRBJ1-1

cdr3_nt: TGTGCCAGCAGCTTAGCTGGGGGGGCACCATCCTATGGCTACACCTTC
cdr3_aa: CASSLAGGAPSYGYTF
v_call: TRBV7-2
d_call: NA
clone_size: NA
j_call: TRBJ1-2

cdr3_nt: TGCGCCAGCAACCAAGATAGATCCGAAATTACAGATACGCAGTATTTT
cdr3_aa: CASNQDRSEITDTQYF
v_call: TRBV4-1
d_call: NA
clone_size: few
j_call: TRBJ2-3

cdr3_nt: TGTGCCAGCAGCCAAGATCGGATGGGGAACTATGGCTACACCTTC
cdr3_aa: CASSQDRMGNYGYTF
v_call: TRBV3-1
d_call: NA
clone_size: few
j_call: TRBJ1-2

cdr3_nt: TGCGCCAGCAGCTATTCCCTGGCGCTAGCGGATCAAGAGACCCAGTACTTC
cdr3_aa: CASSYSLALADQETQYF
v_call: TRBV5-1
d_call: TRBD2
clone_size: few
j_call: TRBJ2-5

cdr3_nt: TGCAGTGCTACCCTCGGGACAGCTTCAAGTTACCAGTTCTTC
cdr3_aa: CSATLGTASSYQFF
v_call: TRBV20-1
d_call: TRBD1
clone_size: few
j_call: TRBJ2-1